This T cell receptor beta chain was observed in a study of T cell responses to AZD1222 COVID-19 vaccine. Study conclusions and caveats: After the peak T cell response, and only then, were repertoires sampled. At baseline, seropositivity was found in only 5 to 7 AZD1222 recipients. Spike as a whole was targeted by vaccine-associated CD4 TCRs, dominant at 160-218 and 743-854. There were mostly white British donors and more females than males, and clonal diversity was possibly underestimated.

Data came from immunoSEQ multiplex PCR; TCRdb stores just in-frame clones and leaves some out. The sample holds over 40,000 clones, 65% to 85% seen once. Comments on this clone: Its antigen is unknown.

The CDR3 is 14 residues long. J gave up 5 bases and V 6 bases, and 6 bases lay outside the gene matches. CDR1 and CDR2 (germline): KGHDR, SFDVKD. Source: peripheral blood, taken on day 0 of AZD1222 vaccination. This receptor was obtained from an adult in good health. The V gene is TRBV24-1, the J gene TRBJ2-5; 9 nucleotides align to TRBD2. CDR3 in amino acids: CATSPSGVWETQYF. Here the CDR3 DNA reads TGTGCCACCAGTCCTAGCGGGGTCTGGGAGACCCAGTACTTC.